Detailed here is one TCR beta chain. The data were obtained in a study of OX40 agonist ivuxolimab in advanced cancers. The table came from immunoSEQ multiplex PCR; TCRdb's copy has only in-frame clones and leaves some out. The data hold 60,000 to 90,000 clones, with approximately 78% observed a single time. This specimen consisted of CD4+ or CD8+ T cells sorted from blood, obtained in a trial of the OX40 agonist ivuxolimab. The receptor was isolated from an adult with an advanced solid tumor such as melanoma, head and neck, liver or kidney cancer.

The CDR3 loop is CASTGQSEKLFF. DNA of the CDR3: TGTGCCAGCACAGGGCAGTCTGAAAAACTGTTTTTT. This chain links TRBV25-1 with TRBJ1-4; maybe TRBD1 (5 bases). The CDR3 loop spans 12 amino acids. Trimming took off 7 bases at V and 7 bases at J, with 10 bases between the two ends. Germline CDR1 and CDR2: MGHDK and SYGVNS.